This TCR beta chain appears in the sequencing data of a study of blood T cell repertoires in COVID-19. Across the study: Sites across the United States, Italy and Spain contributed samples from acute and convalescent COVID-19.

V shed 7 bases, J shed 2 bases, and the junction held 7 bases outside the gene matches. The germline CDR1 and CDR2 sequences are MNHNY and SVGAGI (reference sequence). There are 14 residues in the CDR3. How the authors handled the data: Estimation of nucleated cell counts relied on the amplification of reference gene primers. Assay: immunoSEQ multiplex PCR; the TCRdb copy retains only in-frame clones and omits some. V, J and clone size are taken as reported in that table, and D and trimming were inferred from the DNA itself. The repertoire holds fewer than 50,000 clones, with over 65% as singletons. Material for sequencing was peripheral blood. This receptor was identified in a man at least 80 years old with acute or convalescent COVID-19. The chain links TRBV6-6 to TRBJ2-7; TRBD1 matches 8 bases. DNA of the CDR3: TGTGCCAGCACCTTCGACAGGGGAGCCTACGAGCAGTACTTC. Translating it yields CASTFDRGAYEQYF.